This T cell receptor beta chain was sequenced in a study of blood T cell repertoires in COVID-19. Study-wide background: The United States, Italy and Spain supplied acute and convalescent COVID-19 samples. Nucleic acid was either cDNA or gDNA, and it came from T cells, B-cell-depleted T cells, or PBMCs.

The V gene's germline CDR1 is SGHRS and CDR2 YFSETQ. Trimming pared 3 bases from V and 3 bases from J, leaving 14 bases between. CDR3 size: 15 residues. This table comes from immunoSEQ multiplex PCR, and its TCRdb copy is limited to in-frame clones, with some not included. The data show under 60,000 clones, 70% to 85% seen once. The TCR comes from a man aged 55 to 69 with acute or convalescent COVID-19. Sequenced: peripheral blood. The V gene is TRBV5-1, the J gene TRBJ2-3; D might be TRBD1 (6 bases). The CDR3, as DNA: TGCGCCAGCAGCTCGTACAGGGAGTTGACAGATACGCAGTATTTT. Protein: CASSSYRELTDTQYF.